These 22 T cell receptor beta chains share one sample of origin, sequenced in a study of blood T cells in healthy people across ages. Alongside a J-beta primer mix, a sample-barcoded 5' primer served in a second PCR lasting about 7 to 12 cycles. From the 5' RACE reads, TCRdb called clonotypes with MiXCR, one entry per CDR3 protein. The sample includes fewer than 2,000,000 distinct CDR3 sequences, about 31% of them seen just once. Material: blood. The receptors were gathered from a woman aged 30 to 39 in good health.

The chain has TRBV29-1 and TRBJ2-7; 12 positions match TRBD1. The length of the CDR3 is 14 residues. Per the germline V gene, CDR1 is SQVTM and CDR2 is ANQGSEA. As DNA, the CDR3 is TGCGGTGTTGAAGAGAGGGACAGGGGGCACGAGCAGTACTTC. This gives the protein CGVEERDRGHEQYF.

This clonotype turned up a few times. The rearrangement joins TRBV28 to TRBJ2-3; D remains ambiguous. Trimming stripped 4 bases from V and 1 base from J, with 15 bases between. The CDR3 has 16 amino acids. From germline, CDR1 is MDHEN and CDR2 SYDVKM. CDR3 residues: CASSWLGVVGTDTQYF. Written as DNA, the CDR3 is TGTGCCAGCAGTTGGCTTGGGGTGGTAGGCACAGATACGCAGTATTTT.

This clonotype turned up a few times. This chain uses TRBV9 with TRBJ1-2; no clear D gene. Germline V lookup: CDR1 SGDLS, CDR2 YYNGEE. The CDR3 runs to 14 residues. The V end lost 0 bases, the J end lost 0 bases, and 6 bases lay between the germline ends. The DNA for the CDR3 is TGTGCCAGCAGCGTAGTCAAGCCTAACTATGGCTACACCTTC. Translating gives CASSVVKPNYGYTF. The full variable domain, completed using reference TRBV9 and TRBJ1-2, is DSGVTQTPKHLITATGQRVTLRCSPRSGDLSVYWYQQSLDQGLQFLIQYYNGEERAKGNILERFSAQQFPDLHSELNLSSLELGDSALYFCASSVVKPNYGYTFGSGTRLTVV.

The chain is built from TRBV20-1 and TRBJ1-4; D unclear. This CDR3 contains 17 residues. The V and J ends lost 1 base and 8 bases respectively, with 23 bases between them. From germline, CDR1 is DFQATT and CDR2 SNEGSKA (reference sequence). CDR3 region: CSARGLESRLREEKLFF. CDR3 in DNA: TGCAGTGCTAGAGGTCTAGAGTCTCGACTCCGAGAGGAAAAACTGTTTTTT.

The chain employs TRBV7-7 and TRBJ2-3; no definite D call. CDR3 size: 16 residues. Germline values: CDR1 SSHAT, CDR2 FNYEAQ (reference sequence). Trimming took off 5 bases at V and 6 bases at J, with 21 bases between the two ends. CDR3 sequence (DNA): TGTGCCAGCAGCCAGTCCGGTATCCGCCCCCCCGATACGCAGTATTTT. Its protein product is CASSQSGIRPPDTQYF.

The chain has TRBV27 and TRBJ1-5; TRBD1 might be the D (6 bases). CDR3 size: 14 residues. V was clipped by 4 bases and J by 6 bases, with 13 bases between them. Germline V gives CDR1 MNHEY, CDR2 SMNVEV (reference sequence). The CDR3 nucleotides read TGTGCCAGCAGTTCAAGGGCAGGGGTTCAGCCCCAGCATTTT. This sequence encodes CASSSRAGVQPQHF.

Points on this clonotype: The missing conserved phenylalanine or tryptophan at the end of this CDR3 makes a read error likely. The V call is TRBV7-9, the J call TRBJ2-7; the D gene is possibly TRBD1 (5 bases). V gave up 5 bases and J gave up 3 bases, with 14 bases separating them. This CDR3 has 14 residues. The germline V gene has CDR1 SEHNR and CDR2 FQNEAQ (reference sequence). DNA of the CDR3: TGTGCCAGCAGCCTTCCGGACAAGGACTACGAGCAGTACTGC. As protein: CASSLPDKDYEQYC.

This clonotype was detected once. This sequence joins TRBV10-2 and TRBJ2-1; D is unresolved. The V and J ends lost 6 bases and 10 bases respectively, with 10 bases between them. Germline-derived CDR1 and CDR2 are WSHSY and SAAADI. This CDR3 comprises 11 residues. The CDR3 sequence: CASSGDDEQFF. The CDR3 region has the DNA TGCGCCAGCAGCGGAGACGACGAGCAGTTCTTC.

Only a few counts were recorded for this clonotype. The J gene is TRBJ2-2, the V gene TRBV18; D possibly corresponds to TRBD1 (6 bases). V dropped 4 bases and J dropped 2 bases, with 14 bases sitting between them. Germline CDR1 is KGHSH and CDR2 is LQKENI. The length of the CDR3 is 16 residues. The CDR3 reads CASSLPGQRNTGELFF. For the CDR3, the DNA is TGTGCCAGCTCACTCCCCGGACAGAGAAACACCGGGGAGCTGTTTTTT.

The gene calls are TRBV4-1 and TRBJ1-4; D is perhaps TRBD1 (5 bases). Germline values: CDR1 MGHRA, CDR2 YSYEKL. The CDR3 spans 14 residues. V was clipped by 5 bases and J by 7 bases, with 14 bases between them. The chain's CDR3 is CASSGQERGEKLFF. The DNA of the CDR3 is TGCGCCAGCAGCGGACAAGAACGCGGTGAAAAACTGTTTTTT.

This chain links TRBV25-1 with TRBJ2-3, with 9 bases lining up with TRBD1. J gave up 4 bases and V 3 bases, and 8 bases lay outside the gene matches. The CDR3 is 16 residues long. The germline V gene has CDR1 MGHDK and CDR2 SYGVNS. In DNA form, the CDR3 reads TGTGCCAGCAGTGAGATACAGGGGGCAGTAGCAGATACGCAGTATTTT. It translates to CASSEIQGAVADTQYF.

J is TRBJ2-3 and V is TRBV4-2; 9 bases match TRBD2. Losses at the gene ends were 1 base for V and 5 bases for J; bases not matched to a gene: 7. CDR3 length equals 16 residues. Germline assignment: CDR1 LGHNA and CDR2 YNFKEQ. In DNA, the CDR3 is TGTGCCAGCAGCCAAGTCGTAGCGGGGGCGGGAGATACGCAGTATTTT. Protein product: CASSQVVAGAGDTQYF.

CDR3 sequence (DNA): TGCGCCAGCAGCCTCAACCCTAGGAACAATGAGCAGTTCTTC. Translation: CASSLNPRNNEQFF. This chain links TRBV5-1 with TRBJ2-1; D ambiguous. Germline V gene lookup returns CDR1 SGHRS and CDR2 YFSETQ. The CDR3 covers 14 residues. The germline V and J ends were trimmed by 4 bases and 5 bases, with 13 bases remaining between them.

V usage is TRBV7-2 and J usage is TRBJ1-3, with D possibly being TRBD1 (6 bases). The CDR3 is made up of 16 amino acids. Germline loops: CDR1 SGHTA, CDR2 FQGNSA. V was cut by 6 bases and J by 5 bases, with 20 bases left in between. The CDR3 DNA follows: TGTGCCAGCAGTCAAACATGGGTCCAGGGGAGAAACACCATATATTTT. Its protein is CASSQTWVQGRNTIYF.

As to this clonotype: This may arise from a read error, as a much more abundant clone is one base away. J is TRBJ2-7 and V is TRBV20-1; D gene ambiguous. Per the germline V gene, CDR1 is DFQATT and CDR2 is SNEGSKA (reference sequence). CDR3 length: 14 amino acids. Trimming took 6 bases from V and 7 from J, leaving 22 bases between them. CDR3 DNA: TGCAGTGCGCCACCGCCCCGGCTGAACAATGAGCAGTACTTC. Translation gives CSAPPPRLNNEQYF.

The chain is built from TRBV6-5 and TRBJ1-2; unclear D gene. The V end lost 6 bases, the J end lost 5 bases, and 13 bases lay between the germline ends. The length of the CDR3 is 13 residues. Germline V gives CDR1 MNHEY, CDR2 SVGAGI. The CDR3 sequence: CASRAALAYGYTF. The CDR3 DNA reads as TGTGCCAGCAGGGCGGCGTTGGCGTATGGCTACACCTTC.

The chain has TRBV5-1 and TRBJ2-5; D is ambiguous. V dropped 3 bases and J dropped 5 bases, with 11 bases sitting between them. CDR1 SGHRS and CDR2 YFSETQ come from the germline V gene. CDR3 length: 13 residues. The CDR3, as DNA: TGCGCCAGCAGCTCCCGGCCGAGGGAGACCCAGTACTTC. Translation: CASSSRPRETQYF.

This sequence joins TRBV28 and TRBJ2-3; D is ambiguous. The ends were cut back, 4 bases at V and 6 bases at J, with 11 bases in the middle. The germline gives CDR1 MDHEN, CDR2 SYDVKM. The CDR3 covers 13 residues. Here the CDR3 DNA reads TGTGCCAGCAGTTCGAAACTTAGGGATACGCAGTATTTT. Protein product: CASSSKLRDTQYF.

V is TRBV3-1 and J is TRBJ1-2; D gene uncertain. The CDR3 is 15 amino acids. Trimming took 4 bases from V and 0 from J, leaving 12 bases between them. Germline V lookup: CDR1 LGHDT, CDR2 YNNKEL (reference sequence). DNA for the CDR3: TGTGCCAGCAGCCGAGGACGGGTGACTAACTATGGCTACACCTTC. This codes for CASSRGRVTNYGYTF.

This clonotype was seen a handful of times. CDR3: CASSLVRTGTADTQYF. The CDR3 bases are TGCGCCAGCAGCTTGGTCAGGACGGGTACAGCAGATACGCAGTATTTT. This rearrangement joins TRBV5-1 to TRBJ2-3; D is unresolved. The V gene's germline CDR1 is SGHRS and CDR2 YFSETQ. The CDR3 extends over 16 amino acids. V lost 0 bases to trimming and J lost 4 bases, with 15 bases between them.

This chain links TRBV27 with TRBJ1-1; D is possibly TRBD1 (6 bases). Germline-derived CDR1 and CDR2 are MNHEY and SMNVEV (reference sequence). The CDR3 runs to 13 residues. V lost 7 bases, J lost 8 bases, and 17 bases lay in between. The CDR3 region is CASTRTSGTEAFF. CDR3 nucleotides: TGTGCCAGCACAAGGACATCCGGGACAGAAGCTTTCTTT.

J is TRBJ2-7 and V is TRBV6-5; 10 nucleotides line up with TRBD1. CDR1 is MNHEY and CDR2 is SVGAGI in the germline V gene. V was clipped by 4 bases and J by 4 bases; unmatched bases: 10. This CDR3 has 16 residues. This CDR3 reads CASSFFSDRGDYEQYF. As DNA, the CDR3 is TGTGCCAGCAGTTTCTTCTCGGACAGGGGGGATTACGAGCAGTACTTC.